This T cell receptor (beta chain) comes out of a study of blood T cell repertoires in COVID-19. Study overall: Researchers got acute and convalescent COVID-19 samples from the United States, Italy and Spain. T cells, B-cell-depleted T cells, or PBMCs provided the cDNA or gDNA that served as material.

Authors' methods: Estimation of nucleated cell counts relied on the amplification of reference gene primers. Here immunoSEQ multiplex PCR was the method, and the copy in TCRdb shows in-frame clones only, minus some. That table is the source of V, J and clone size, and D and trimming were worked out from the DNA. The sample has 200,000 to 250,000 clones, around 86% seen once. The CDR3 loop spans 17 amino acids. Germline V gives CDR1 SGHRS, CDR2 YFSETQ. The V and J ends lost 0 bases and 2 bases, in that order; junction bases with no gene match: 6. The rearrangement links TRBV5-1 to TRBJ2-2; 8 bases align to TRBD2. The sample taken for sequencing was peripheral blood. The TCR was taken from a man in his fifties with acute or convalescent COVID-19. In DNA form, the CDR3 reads TGCGCCAGCAGCTTGGCCAACGGGGGGGCCAACACCGGGGAGCTGTTTTTT. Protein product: CASSLANGGANTGELFF.